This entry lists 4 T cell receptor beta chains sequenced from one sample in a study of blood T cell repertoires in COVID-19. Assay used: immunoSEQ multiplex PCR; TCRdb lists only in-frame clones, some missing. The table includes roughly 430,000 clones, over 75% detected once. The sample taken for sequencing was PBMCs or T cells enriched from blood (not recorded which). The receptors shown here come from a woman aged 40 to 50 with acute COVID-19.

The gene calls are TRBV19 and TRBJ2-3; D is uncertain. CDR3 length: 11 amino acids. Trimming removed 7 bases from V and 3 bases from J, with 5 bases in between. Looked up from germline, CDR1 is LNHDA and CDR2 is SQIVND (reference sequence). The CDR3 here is CASMETDTQYF. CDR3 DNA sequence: TGTGCCAGTATGGAGACAGATACGCAGTATTTT.

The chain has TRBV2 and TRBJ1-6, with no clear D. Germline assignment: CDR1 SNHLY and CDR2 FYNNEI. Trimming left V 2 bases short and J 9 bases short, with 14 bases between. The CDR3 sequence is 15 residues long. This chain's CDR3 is CASSESTSIRSPLHF. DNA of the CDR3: TGTGCCAGCAGTGAATCTACTTCGATACGTTCACCCCTCCACTTT.

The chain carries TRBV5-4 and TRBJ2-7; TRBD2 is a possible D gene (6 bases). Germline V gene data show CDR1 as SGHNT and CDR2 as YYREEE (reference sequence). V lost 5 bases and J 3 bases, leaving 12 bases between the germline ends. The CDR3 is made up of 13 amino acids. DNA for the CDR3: TGTGCCAGCAGGGGGGACGGGAGCTACGAGCAGTACTTC. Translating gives CASRGDGSYEQYF.

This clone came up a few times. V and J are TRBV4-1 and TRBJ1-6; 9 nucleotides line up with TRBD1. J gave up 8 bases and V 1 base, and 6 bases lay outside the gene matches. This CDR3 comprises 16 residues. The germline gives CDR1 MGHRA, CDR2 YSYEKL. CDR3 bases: TGCGCCAGCAGCCAAGTGCCGGGACAGGGCTATTCACCCCTCCACTTT. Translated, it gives CASSQVPGQGYSPLHF.